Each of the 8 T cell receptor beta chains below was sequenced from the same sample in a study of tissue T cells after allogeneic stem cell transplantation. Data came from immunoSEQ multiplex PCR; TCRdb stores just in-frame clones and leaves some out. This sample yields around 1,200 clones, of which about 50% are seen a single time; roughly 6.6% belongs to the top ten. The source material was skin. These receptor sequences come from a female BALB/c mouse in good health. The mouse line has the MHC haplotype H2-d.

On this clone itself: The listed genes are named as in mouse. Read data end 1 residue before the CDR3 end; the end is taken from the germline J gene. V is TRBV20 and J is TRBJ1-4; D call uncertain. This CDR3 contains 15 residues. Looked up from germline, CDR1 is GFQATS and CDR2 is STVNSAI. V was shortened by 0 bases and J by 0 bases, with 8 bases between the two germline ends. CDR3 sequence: CGARDRGVSNERLFF. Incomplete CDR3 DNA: TGTGGTGCTAGGGATCGAGGAGTTTCCAACGAAAGATTATTT.

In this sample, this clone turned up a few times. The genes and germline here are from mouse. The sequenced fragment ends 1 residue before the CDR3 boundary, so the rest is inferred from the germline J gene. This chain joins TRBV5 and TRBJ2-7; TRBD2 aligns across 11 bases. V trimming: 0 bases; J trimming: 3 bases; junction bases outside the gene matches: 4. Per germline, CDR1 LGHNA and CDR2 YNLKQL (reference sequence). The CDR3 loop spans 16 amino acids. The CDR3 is CASSQDRLGGFYEQYF. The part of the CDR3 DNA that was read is TGTGCCAGCAGCCAAGATAGACTGGGGGGGTTCTATGAACAGTAC.

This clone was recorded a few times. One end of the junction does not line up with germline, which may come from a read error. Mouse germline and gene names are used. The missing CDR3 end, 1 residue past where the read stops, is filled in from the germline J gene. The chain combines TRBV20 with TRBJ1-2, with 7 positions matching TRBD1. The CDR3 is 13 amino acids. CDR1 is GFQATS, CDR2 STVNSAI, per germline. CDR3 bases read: TGTGGTGCTTGGGACAGATCAAACTCCGACTACACC. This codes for CGAWDRSNSDYT. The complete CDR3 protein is CGAWDRSNSDYTF.

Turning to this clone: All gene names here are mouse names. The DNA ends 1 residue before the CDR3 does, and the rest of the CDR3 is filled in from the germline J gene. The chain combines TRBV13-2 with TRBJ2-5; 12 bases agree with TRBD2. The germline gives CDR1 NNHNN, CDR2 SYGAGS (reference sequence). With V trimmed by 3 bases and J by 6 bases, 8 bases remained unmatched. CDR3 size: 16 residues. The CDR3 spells CASGAMTGGARDTQYF. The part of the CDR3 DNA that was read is TGTGCCAGCGGTGCCATGACTGGGGGGGCGCGGGACACCCAGTAC.

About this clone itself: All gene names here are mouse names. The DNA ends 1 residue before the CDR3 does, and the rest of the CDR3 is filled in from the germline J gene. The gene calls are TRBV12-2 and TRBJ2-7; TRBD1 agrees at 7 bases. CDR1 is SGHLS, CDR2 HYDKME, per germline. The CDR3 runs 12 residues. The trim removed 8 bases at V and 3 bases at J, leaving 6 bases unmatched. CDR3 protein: CATTGEGYEQYF. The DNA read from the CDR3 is TGTGCCACAACAGGGGAAGGCTATGAACAGTAC.

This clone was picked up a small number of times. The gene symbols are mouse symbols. The part of the CDR3 DNA that was read is TGTGCCAGCGGTGATGCCTGGGGGGGAGTTGGTCAAAACACCTTGTAC. As protein: CASGDAWGGVGQNTLY. The complete CDR3 protein is CASGDAWGGVGQNTLYF. The rearrangement joins TRBV13-2 to TRBJ2-4; 9 bases align to TRBD2. The read ends 1 residue early relative to the CDR3; the germline J gene fills the gap. CDR1 is NNHNN, CDR2 SYGAGS, per germline (reference sequence). The CDR3 length is 17 residues. After removal of 0 bases from V and 1 base from J, the junction contained 6 bases not matched to a gene.

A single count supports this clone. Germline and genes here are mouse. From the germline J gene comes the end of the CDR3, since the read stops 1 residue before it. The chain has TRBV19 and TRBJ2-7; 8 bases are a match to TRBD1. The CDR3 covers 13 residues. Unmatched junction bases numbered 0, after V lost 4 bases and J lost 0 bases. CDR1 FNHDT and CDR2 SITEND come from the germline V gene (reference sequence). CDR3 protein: CASSGQGSYEQYF. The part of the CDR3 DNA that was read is TGTGCCAGCAGTGGACAGGGCTCCTATGAACAGTAC. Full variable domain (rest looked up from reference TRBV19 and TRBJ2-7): GGIITQTPKFLIGQEGQKLTLKCQQNFNHDTMYWYRQDSGKGLRLIYYSITENDLQKGDLSEGYDASREKKSSFSLTVTSAQKNEMAVFLCASSGQGSYEQYFGPGTRLTVL.

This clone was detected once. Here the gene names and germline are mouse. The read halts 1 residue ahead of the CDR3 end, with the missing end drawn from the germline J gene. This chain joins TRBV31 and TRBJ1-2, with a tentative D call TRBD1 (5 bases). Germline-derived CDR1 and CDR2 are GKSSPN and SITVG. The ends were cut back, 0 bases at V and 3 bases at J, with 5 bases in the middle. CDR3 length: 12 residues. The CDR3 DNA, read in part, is TGTGCCTGGAGTCTAGGGGACTCCGACTACACC. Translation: CAWSLGDSDYT. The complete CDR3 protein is CAWSLGDSDYTF.